This TCR beta chain emerged from a study of cytomegalovirus exposure and HLA in healthy donors (dated 2017 in TCRdb). About the investigation overall: In an earlier analysis of 587 of the donors, 250 to 350 Gb of sequence data and 100 million or so unique TCR beta sequences from about 190 million T cells were reported. Roughly 300 gigabases of sequencing data and approximately 80 million unique TCR sequences were included in an early release covering 550 to 650 HLA-typed donors. The genetic ancestry cluster associated with self-reported Caucasian donors included roughly 84% of the 398 genotyped donors. The study aimed to test whether cataloging public T cell receptors could reveal signatures of past pathogen exposure. The study used immunosequencing to profile the T cell repertoires of around 600 subjects and linked those repertoires to cytomegalovirus serostatus. Besides the first cohort of hundreds of subjects, a separate validation cohort made up of 120 different subjects was used. To predict cytomegalovirus infection status, the study combined high-throughput TCR immunosequencing, statistical association of individual TCRs with disease status, and machine learning. A later analysis re-analyzed previously published TCR beta repertoires from 650 to 800 donors and added high-resolution HLA genotyping to study TCR occurrence patterns. The later analysis used no new phenotypic data to find candidate immune exposures, relying instead on TCR beta sequences and their occurrence across donors. In an earlier analysis of 587 of the donors, high-throughput TCR beta sequencing was used to judge whether each TCR beta V gene segment behaved as functional or pseudogenic. Donor age, sex, ethnicity and CMV serostatus were compiled alongside the repertoire data. Genome-wide SNP genotypes for about 65% of the 666 donors were used in a later genetic analysis, which treated that subset as a discovery cohort. All discovery cohort repertoires had been generated on a single sequencing platform. Class I and class II HLA loci were covered by the typing at four-digit resolution. The number of typed donors differed by locus: about 629-640 for A, B, C, DRB1 and DQB1; approximately 520 for DQA1; about 600 for DPA1; and roughly 490 for DPB1. A handful of DR-DQ haplotypes were handled as single units for association and clustering because linkage in the cohort was strong. Among approximately 370 genotyped donors of the cohort, an average of approximately 220,000 unique TCR beta nucleotide sequences was sequenced per donor, of which about 19% were non-productive.

This clone was recorded a few times. Its antigen has not been determined. It has no much larger one-base neighbor in the sample; base qualities were not kept. The germline V gene provides CDR1 MGHDK and CDR2 SYGVNS. Taken from cysteine to phenylalanine, the CDR3 has 14 residues. The retained sequence is limited to the CDR3, 42 bases, with the frame set at the first base. Relative to germline, V is 3 bases shorter and J is 1 base shorter, with 10 bases between their ends. Overall study outcomes, separate from this receptor: Because the 87-base-pair reads could not distinguish some IMGT-functional V segments, including TRBV6-2 and TRBV6-3, those segments were excluded. A later analysis reported that several top co-occurrence clusters appeared linked to parvovirus B19, influenza, CMV and Epstein-Barr virus. The classifier was reported to diagnose cytomegalovirus status with high specificity and sensitivity in both the original and validation cohorts. A later genetic analysis reported fewer N-insertions in productive TCRs among donors in an Asian-associated ancestry cluster than the roughly 620-donor mean. Most CMV-associated TCR beta chains appeared to be HLA-restricted in a later analysis, and the HLA associations seemed to be driven largely by CMV exposure. Sequencing depth was assumed to be roughly uniform across donors in the presence/absence analyses, though that assumption may not hold. In an earlier analysis of about 600 of the donors, most TCR beta V segments appeared in productive rearrangements about 87% or about 30% of the time, broadly matching IMGT annotations. Most TCR sequences were seen in very few donors, while some public TCRs were found in many individuals. A later analysis found that HLA-associated TCR beta chains were more clonally expanded and had lower generation probabilities than equally common non-associated chains. A total of 164 TCR beta chains were listed by the study as associated with cytomegalovirus. A few of the identified cytomegalovirus-associated TCR beta chains were confirmed in vitro to be specific for cytomegalovirus antigens. Linkage disequilibrium might explain the correlated functional status among segregating V segments, but an unknown experimental factor could not be ruled out. In a later genetic analysis, a missense DCLRE1C variant was associated with V-gene and J-gene trimming of TCR beta chains, and the association was replicated in an independent cohort. In a later analysis, TCR association rates were found to vary across HLA loci, with the most associated TCRs seen for DRB1 alleles and the fewest for HLA-C alleles. A further reported finding was that TCR beta sequences accurately predicted the HLA-A and HLA-B alleles for most subjects in the first cohort. Specific HLA alleles were associated with roughly 16,000 TCR beta sequences at a false discovery rate of 0.05 in a later analysis. It was suggested by the authors that the approach could potentially be generalized to other disease states and immunological phenotypes. When HLA alleles, especially DR and DQ, strongly co-occurred, attributing TCR associations to individual alleles was difficult. A cluster of highly shared sequence variants was judged likely to be a technical artifact of the sequencing pipeline. For the cohort, immune exposure information was limited to CMV serostatus. Because HLA typing was missing for some donors at each locus, association tests included only the typed subset. The earlier analysis of fewer than 750 of the donors excluded seventeen rarely observed V segments, including chromosome 9 orphons, because counts were too low. In this cohort, only TCR beta chains were sequenced, and detectable features were limited by the absence of alpha or paired-chain data.

The cohort was made up of about 610 healthy bone marrow donors. Cohort members were all nominally healthy when sampled, although unrecorded immune exposures were likely present. The donor tested CMV seronegative and was one of the 352 seronegative cohort members. Each donor provided a peripheral blood sample, and peripheral blood mononuclear cells were used for TCR beta sequencing. The Qiagen DNeasy Blood Extraction Kit was used to extract genomic DNA from the blood cell samples. Library method: the immunoSEQ multiplex PCR assay. A mixture of 60 forward primers for TCR Vbeta segments and 13 reverse primers for TCR Jbeta segments was used in the multiplex PCR. Amplification of the CDR3 region of rearranged TCR beta genes was performed with a multiplex PCR assay on genomic DNA. Amplified TCR beta libraries were sequenced as 87-base-pair reads on the Illumina HiSeq System. On the study's bioinformatics: A later analysis tallied tens of millions of unique TCR beta chains across the 600 to 700 repertoires, and approximately 9.9 million of those chains were shared by two or more donors. To remove PCR and sequencing errors, raw reads were error-corrected and collapsed into unique sequences using a nearest-neighbor algorithm that merged closely related sequences. CDR3 sequences were aligned to IMGT reference sequences to assign V, D and J gene segments. Each retained sequence needed at least a six-nucleotide match to both a V gene segment and a J gene segment. Rearrangements were called productive when the CDR3 lacked stop codons and stayed in frame with V and J; all others were non-productive. CDR3 was defined by IMGT convention, running from the second conserved V-encoded cysteine to the conserved J-encoded phenylalanine. The earlier analysis of about 530 of the donors excluded any sequence lacking an unambiguous match to a single V gene segment. In an earlier analysis of 587 of the donors, V segments were called functional above 56.7% productive rearrangements and were called segregating when the between-donor standard deviation exceeded 5%. A statistical classification framework was built for diagnosing cytomegalovirus status from the catalog of TCR beta chain sequences. A later analysis assigned V and J genes by comparing TCR nucleotide sequences with IMGT/GENE-DB human TR gene sequences. A later analysis assigned CDR3 sequences and most-parsimonious VDJ recombination scenarios with the TCRdist pipeline. In a later analysis, each TCR beta chain was defined by its CDR3 amino acid sequence together with its V-gene family, and reads lacking a unique V-gene family were excluded. As a way to deal with suspected cross-contamination and a sequencing artifact, a later analysis dropped nearly 600 nucleotide sequences that were highly shared and had low generation probability. For each public chain, a later analysis derived a clonal expansion index from normalized ranks of inferred template counts within each repertoire. Generation probabilities in a later analysis came from a VDJ recombination model fitted to out-of-frame rearrangements, and those results were checked against IGoR. Hypergeometric tests were used in a later analysis to score TCR-TCR, TCR-HLA and TCR-CMV co-occurrence, with a repertoire-size bias correction applied to the TCR pairs. To estimate false discovery rates, a later analysis permuted the HLA or CMV assignments 20 times. In a later analysis, co-occurring TCRs were grouped using DBSCAN, and TCRdist sequence similarity was added for clustering within HLA-allele-positive subsets. Co-occurrence clustering excluded repertoires with fewer than 30,000 or more than 120,000 public chains, plus five with anomalous nucleotide sharing. Held by TCRdb, this immuneACCESS table contains in-frame sequences only and omits some clones. Under half of the omission traces to an unresolved V gene where checked; the cause of the rest is unknown. V and J calls plus clone size are reproduced from that table; the DNA served to infer D and trimming. Recorded for this sample are roughly 150,000 clones; around 75% of them occurred a single time. In total, the top ten clones hold under 3% of the sample.

Sequenced sample: PBMCs. The sequence was collected from a male donor in good health and CMV-seronegative. The rearrangement combines TRBV25-1 with TRBJ2-7; the D gene is perhaps TRBD1, from 5 matching bases. The DNA is TGTGCCAGCAGTGACCCAGGGCGATCCTACGAGCAGTACTTC. It is translated as CASSDPGRSYEQYF.